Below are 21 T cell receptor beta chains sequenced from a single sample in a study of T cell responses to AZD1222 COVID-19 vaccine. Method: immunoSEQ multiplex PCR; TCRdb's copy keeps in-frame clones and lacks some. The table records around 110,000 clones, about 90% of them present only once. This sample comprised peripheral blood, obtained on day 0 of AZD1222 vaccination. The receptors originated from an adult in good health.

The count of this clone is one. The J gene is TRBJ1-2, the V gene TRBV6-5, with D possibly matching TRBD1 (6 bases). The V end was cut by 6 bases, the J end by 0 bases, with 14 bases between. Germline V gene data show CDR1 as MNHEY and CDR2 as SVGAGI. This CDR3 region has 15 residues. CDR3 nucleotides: TGTGCCAGCAGCCCCCGGACAGTAGCTAACTATGGCTACACCTTC. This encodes CASSPRTVANYGYTF.

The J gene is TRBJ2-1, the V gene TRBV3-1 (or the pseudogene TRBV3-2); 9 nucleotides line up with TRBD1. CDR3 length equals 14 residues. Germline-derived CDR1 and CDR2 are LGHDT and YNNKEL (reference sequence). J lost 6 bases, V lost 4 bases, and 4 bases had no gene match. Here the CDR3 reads CASSRGTGSNEQFF. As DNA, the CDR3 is TGTGCCAGCAGCCGGGGGACAGGGTCCAATGAGCAGTTCTTC.

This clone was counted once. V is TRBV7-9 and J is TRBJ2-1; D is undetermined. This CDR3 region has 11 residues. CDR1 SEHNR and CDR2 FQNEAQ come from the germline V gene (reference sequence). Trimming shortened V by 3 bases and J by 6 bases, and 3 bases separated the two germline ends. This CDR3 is CASSFLNEQFF. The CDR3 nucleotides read TGTGCCAGCAGCTTCCTCAATGAGCAGTTCTTC.

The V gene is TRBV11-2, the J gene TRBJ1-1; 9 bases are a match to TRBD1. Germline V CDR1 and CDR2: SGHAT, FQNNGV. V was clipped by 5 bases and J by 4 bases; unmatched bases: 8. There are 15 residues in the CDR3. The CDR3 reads CASSLGTGMSTEAFF. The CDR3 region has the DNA TGTGCCAGCAGCCTCGGGACAGGGATGAGCACTGAAGCTTTCTTT. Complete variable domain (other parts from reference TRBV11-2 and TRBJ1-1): EAGVAQSPRYKIIEKRQSVAFWCNPISGHATLYWYQQILGQGPKLLIQFQNNGVVDDSQLPKDRFSAERLKGVDSTLKIQPAKLEDSAVYLCASSLGTGMSTEAFFGQGTRLTVV.

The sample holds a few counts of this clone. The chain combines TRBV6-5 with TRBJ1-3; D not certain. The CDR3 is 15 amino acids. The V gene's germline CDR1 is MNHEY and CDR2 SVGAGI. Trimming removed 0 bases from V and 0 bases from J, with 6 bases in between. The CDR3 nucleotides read TGTGCCAGCAGTTACTCGATCAGCTCTGGAAACACCATATATTTT. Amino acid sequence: CASSYSISSGNTIYF.

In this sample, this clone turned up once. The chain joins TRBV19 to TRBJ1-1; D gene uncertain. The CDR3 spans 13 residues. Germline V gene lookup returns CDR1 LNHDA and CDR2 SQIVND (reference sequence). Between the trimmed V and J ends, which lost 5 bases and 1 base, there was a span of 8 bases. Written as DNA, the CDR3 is TGTGCCAGTAGTTACGTGGGGAACACTGAAGCTTTCTTT. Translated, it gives CASSYVGNTEAFF.

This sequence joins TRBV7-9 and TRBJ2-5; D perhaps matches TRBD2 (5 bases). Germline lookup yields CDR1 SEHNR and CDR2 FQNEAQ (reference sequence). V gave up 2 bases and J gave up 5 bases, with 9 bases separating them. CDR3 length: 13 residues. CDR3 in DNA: TGTGCCAGCAGCTTACGAGGGCTTGAGACCCAGTACTTC. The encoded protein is CASSLRGLETQYF.

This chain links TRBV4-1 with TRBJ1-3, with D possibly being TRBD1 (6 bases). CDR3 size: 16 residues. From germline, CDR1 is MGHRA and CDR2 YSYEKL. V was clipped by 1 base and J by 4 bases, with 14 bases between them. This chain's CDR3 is CASSQVEAGAGNTIYF. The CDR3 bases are TGCGCCAGCAGCCAAGTTGAGGCAGGGGCCGGAAACACCATATATTTT.

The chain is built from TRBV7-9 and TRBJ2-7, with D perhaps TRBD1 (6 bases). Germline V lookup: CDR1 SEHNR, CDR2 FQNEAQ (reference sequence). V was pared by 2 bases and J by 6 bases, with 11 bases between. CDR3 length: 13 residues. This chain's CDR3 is CASSLTGTLEQYF. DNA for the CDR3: TGTGCCAGCAGCTTAACCGGGACACTCGAGCAGTACTTC. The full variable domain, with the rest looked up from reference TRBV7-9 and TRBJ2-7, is DTGVSQNPRHKITKRGQNVTFRCDPISEHNRLYWYRQTLGQGPEFLTYFQNEAQLEKSRLLSDRFSAERPKGSFSTLEIQRTEQGDSAMYLCASSLTGTLEQYFGPGTRLTVT.

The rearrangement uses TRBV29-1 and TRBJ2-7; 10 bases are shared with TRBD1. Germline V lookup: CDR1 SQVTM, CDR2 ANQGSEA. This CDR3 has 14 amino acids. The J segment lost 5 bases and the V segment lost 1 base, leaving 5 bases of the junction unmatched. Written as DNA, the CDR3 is TGCAGCGTTGAAGGGGGACAGGGGAGCGACGAGCAGTACTTC. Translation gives CSVEGGQGSDEQYF.

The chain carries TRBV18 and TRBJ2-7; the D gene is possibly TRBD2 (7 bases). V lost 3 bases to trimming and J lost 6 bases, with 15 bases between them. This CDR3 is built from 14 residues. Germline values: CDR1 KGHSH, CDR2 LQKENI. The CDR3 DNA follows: TGTGCCAGCTCACCGTTACGGGGGGCCACCGAGCAGTACTTC. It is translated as CASSPLRGATEQYF.

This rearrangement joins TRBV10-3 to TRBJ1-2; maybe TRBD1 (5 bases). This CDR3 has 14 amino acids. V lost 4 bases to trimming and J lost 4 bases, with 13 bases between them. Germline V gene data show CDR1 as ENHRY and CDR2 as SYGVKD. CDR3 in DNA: TGTGCCATCAGTGTGGAGGGGTCCTTCTATGGCTACACCTTC. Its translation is CAISVEGSFYGYTF.

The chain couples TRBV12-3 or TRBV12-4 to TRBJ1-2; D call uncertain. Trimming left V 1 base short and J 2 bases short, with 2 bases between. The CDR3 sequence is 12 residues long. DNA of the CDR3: TGTGCCAGCAGTTTAGGGAACTATGGCTACACCTTC. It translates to CASSLGNYGYTF.

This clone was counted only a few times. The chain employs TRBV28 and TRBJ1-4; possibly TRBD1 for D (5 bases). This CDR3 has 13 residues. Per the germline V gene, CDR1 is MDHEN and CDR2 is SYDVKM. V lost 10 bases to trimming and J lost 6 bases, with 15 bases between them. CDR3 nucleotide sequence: TGTGCCACTGCTGGGTCAGGGTATGAAAAACTGTTTTTT. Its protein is CATAGSGYEKLFF.

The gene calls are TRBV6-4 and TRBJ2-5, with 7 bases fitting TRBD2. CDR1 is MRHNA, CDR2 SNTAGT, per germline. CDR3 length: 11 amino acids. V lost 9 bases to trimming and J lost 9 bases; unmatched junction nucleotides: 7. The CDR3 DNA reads TGTGCCAGAACTGCGGGGGTCCCCCAGTACTTC. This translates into CARTAGVPQYF.

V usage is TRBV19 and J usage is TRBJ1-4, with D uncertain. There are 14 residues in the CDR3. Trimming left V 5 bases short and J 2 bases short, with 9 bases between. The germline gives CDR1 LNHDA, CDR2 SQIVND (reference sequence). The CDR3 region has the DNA TGTGCCAGTAGTGCCCGTACGACTAATGAAAAACTGTTTTTT. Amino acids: CASSARTTNEKLFF.

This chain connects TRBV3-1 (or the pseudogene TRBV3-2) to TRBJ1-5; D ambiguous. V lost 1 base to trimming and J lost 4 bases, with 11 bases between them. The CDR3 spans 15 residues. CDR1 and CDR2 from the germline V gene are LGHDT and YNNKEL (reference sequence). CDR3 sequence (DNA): TGTGCCAGCAGCCAAGGCCGCAGCATGAATCAGCCCCAGCATTTT. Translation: CASSQGRSMNQPQHF.

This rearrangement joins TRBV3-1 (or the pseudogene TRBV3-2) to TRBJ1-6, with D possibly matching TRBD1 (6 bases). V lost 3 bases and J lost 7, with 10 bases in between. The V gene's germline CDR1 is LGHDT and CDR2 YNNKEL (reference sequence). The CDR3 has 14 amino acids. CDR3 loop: CASSHQGGNSPLHF. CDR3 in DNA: TGTGCCAGCAGCCATCAAGGGGGGAATTCACCCCTCCACTTT.

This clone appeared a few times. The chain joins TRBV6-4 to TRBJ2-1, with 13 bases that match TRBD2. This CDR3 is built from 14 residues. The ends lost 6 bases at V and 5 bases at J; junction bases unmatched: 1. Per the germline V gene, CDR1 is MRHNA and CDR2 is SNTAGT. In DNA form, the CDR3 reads TGTGCCAGCAGAGGACTAGCGGGGGACAATGAGCAGTTCTTC. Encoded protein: CASRGLAGDNEQFF.

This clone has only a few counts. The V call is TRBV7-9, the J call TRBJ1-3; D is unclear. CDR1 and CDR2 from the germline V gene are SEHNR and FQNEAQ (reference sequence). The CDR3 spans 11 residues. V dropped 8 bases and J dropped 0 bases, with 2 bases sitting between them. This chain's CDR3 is CASFSGNTIYF. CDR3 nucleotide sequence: TGTGCCAGCTTCTCTGGAAACACCATATATTTT.

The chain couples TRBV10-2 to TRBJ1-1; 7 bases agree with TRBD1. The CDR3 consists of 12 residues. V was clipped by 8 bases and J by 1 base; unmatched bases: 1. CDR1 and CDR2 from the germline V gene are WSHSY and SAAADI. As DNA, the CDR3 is TGCGCCAGCGGGACAGCGAACACTGAAGCTTTCTTT. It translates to CASGTANTEAFF.